These 5 T cell receptor beta chains originate from one sample sequenced in a study of T cell clonotyping in hematopoietic cell transplantation (dated by TCRdb to about 2021). The label giving this sample's time point can be read as: 30 days after allo-HCT. Preparation of the library involved the immunoSEQ multiplex PCR assay. TCRdb mirrors the immuneACCESS table, restricted to in-frame sequences. Some clones are absent from its copies; in checked studies, under half trace to an unresolved V gene, and the reason for the others is unknown. Counted in this sample were 7,000 or so clones; over 35% of them appeared once. The ten largest account for approximately 20% of the sample. The material was peripheral blood mononuclear cells, obtained 30 days after allogeneic stem cell transplant. The origin of the receptors is a female patient between 55 and 75 years old who had an allogeneic stem cell transplant, so the T cells may come from the graft donor. Some clones in this sample may be carry-over from other donors' samples.

The V gene is TRBV30, the J gene TRBJ2-7, with 7 bases matching TRBD1. Germline CDR1 GTSNPN, CDR2 SVGIG (reference sequence). The CDR3 covers 14 residues. J was trimmed by 2 bases and V by 1 base; bases with no gene match: 5. CDR3 DNA sequence: TGTGCCTGGAGTGCCCGGACAGGACCCTACGAGCAGTACTTC. Translation: CAWSARTGPYEQYF. Supplemented by reference TRBV30 and TRBJ2-7, the full variable domain reads SQTIHQWPATLVQPVGSPLSLECTVEGTSNPNLYWYRQAAGRGLQLLFYSVGIGQISSEVPQNLSASRPQDRQFILSSKKLLLSDSGFYLCAWSARTGPYEQYFGPGTRLTVT.

The chain has TRBV30 and TRBJ2-7; D is unresolved. Deletions cut 2 bases from V and 4 bases from J, with 12 bases between. The CDR3 has 13 residues. Per the germline V gene, CDR1 is GTSNPN and CDR2 is SVGIG (reference sequence). CDR3 residues: CAWSISSSYEQYF. The CDR3 DNA reads TGTGCCTGGAGTATTTCTTCGTCATACGAGCAGTACTTC.

The gene calls are TRBV20-1 and TRBJ2-7; maybe TRBD1 (6 bases). Trimming left V 6 bases short and J 2 bases short, with 8 bases between. Germline-derived CDR1 and CDR2 are DFQATT and SNEGSKA (reference sequence). The CDR3 runs to 11 residues. In DNA, the CDR3 is TGCAGTGCGGCAGGGGCCTACGAGCAGTACTTC. Translated: CSAAGAYEQYF.

This rearrangement joins TRBV30 to TRBJ2-5; perhaps TRBD1 as D (6 bases). V lost 0 bases and J 5 bases, leaving 19 bases between the germline ends. The CDR3 extends over 16 amino acids. The germline V gene encodes CDR1 GTSNPN and CDR2 SVGIG (reference sequence). Here the CDR3 reads CAWSVLGAQTPETQYF. For the CDR3, the DNA is TGTGCCTGGAGTGTATTGGGGGCCCAAACGCCTGAGACCCAGTACTTC.

The V call is TRBV30, the J call TRBJ2-3; D gene unclear. Germline-derived CDR1 and CDR2 are GTSNPN and SVGIG (reference sequence). The CDR3 length is 10 residues. With 0 bases removed from V and 7 bases from J, the gap between germline ends came to 2 bases. CDR3 region: CAWSVHTQYF. CDR3 in DNA: TGTGCCTGGAGTGTTCATACGCAGTATTTT.